The entry below describes one T cell receptor beta chain. The specificity of this receptor is unknown. No qualities accompany the bases; no much larger clone lies one base away. Deletion took 5 bases off V and 2 bases off J, with a span of 10 bases between the germline ends. Including the terminal cysteine and phenylalanine, the CDR3 comprises 14 residues. The CDR3 DNA has 42 bases and is translated from base 1. In the germline V gene, CDR1 corresponds to SGHRS and CDR2 to YFSETQ. These data are taken from a study of neoadjuvant nivolumab and ipilimumab in lung cancer (dated by TCRdb to 2019 to 2021). With regard to the full study: Nivolumab was given at 3 mg/kg intravenously on days 1, 15 and 29, and the combination arm added ipilimumab 1 mg/kg on day 1 only. The major pathologic response (MPR) rate in the intention-to-treat population in each study arm was designated as the primary trial endpoint. Of the roughly 45 patients with operable NSCLC treated in the trial, approximately 23 were randomized to nivolumab monotherapy and some 21 to nivolumab plus ipilimumab. The study compared TCR repertoires in pretherapy (baseline) peripheral blood with TCR repertoires in tumors resected at surgery following neoadjuvant immune checkpoint blockade. Matched pretherapy and resected tumor pairs were analyzed from seven patients, of whom four had been treated with nivolumab and three with nivolumab plus ipilimumab.

Receptor amplification or capture employed the immunoSEQ multiplex PCR assay. As for the original processing: Repertoires were summarized in terms of richness and clonality, and significantly expanded and contracted clones between pre- and post-therapy samples were identified. The table comes from immuneACCESS by way of TCRdb, which keeps in-frame sequences with V and J called. Part of the clones is missing from these tables; in studies checked, under half for an unresolved V gene and the rest for unknown reasons. From that table come the V and J calls and clone size; the DNA was used to work out D and trimming. In this sample the table shows thousands of clones, approximately 87% of which occur a single time. Roughly 8% of the sample is taken by the ten largest. The time point label for this specimen denotes: at surgical resection after neoadjuvant nivolumab +/- ipilimumab. Samples were obtained from the phase 2 randomized NEOSTAR trial, in which neoadjuvant nivolumab or nivolumab plus ipilimumab followed by surgery was tested in operable NSCLC.

Study-wide conclusions, independent of this receptor: A small number of samples was subjected to TCR sequencing. TCR richness and clonality were greater in resected tumors than in tumor-adjacent uninvolved lung, and increases were seen in more dual-therapy-treated tumors. Tumor T-cell richness and clonality rose from pretherapy to surgery in three of three dual-therapy tumors but in only two of four nivolumab-treated tumors. There was no significant correlation between TCR clonality and pathologic tumor regression, and just a single major-pathologic-response sample was available for the clonality-regression analysis. Pretherapy blood TCR richness correlated positively with richness in tumors resected after neoadjuvant therapy (Spearman R of about 0.82).

This specimen consisted of tumor tissue, obtained after neoadjuvant nivolumab, alone or with ipilimumab, at or shortly before surgery. The TCR sequence derives from an adult with non-small cell lung cancer. Recombination connected TRBV5-1 to TRBJ1-4, with no confidently assigned D gene. The nucleotide sequence reads as follows: TGCGCCAGCAGTTCGATCGGGACTAATGAAAAACTGTTTTTT. It translates as CASSSIGTNEKLFF.